A selection of T cell receptor beta chains follows, all from one sample in a study of OX40 agonist ivuxolimab in advanced cancers. Libraries were prepared by immunoSEQ multiplex PCR; TCRdb keeps only in-frame clonotypes and omits some of them. The sample has 65,000 to 85,000 clones; around 86% are singletons. Sequenced material: CD4+ or CD8+ T cells sorted from blood, taken in a trial of the OX40 agonist ivuxolimab. Receptors were obtained from an adult with an advanced solid tumor such as melanoma, head and neck, liver or kidney cancer. Both conserved end residues are part of each CDR3. Fields, in order: V gene, J gene, clone size, D gene, CDR3 DNA, CDR3 protein. A D gene is named only where the DNA matches it firmly. For some rows the clone size is stated as once, few or many, or as a class when expanded; others skip it.

>TRBV6-1|TRBJ1-5|once|-
TGTGCCAGCAGCGAGTCAAGACGGACTGGGAAGCCCCAGCATTTT
CASSESRRTGKPQHF
>TRBV10-3|TRBJ1-1|-|-
TGTGCCATCAGGGTCGGGTATGAGGCTGAAGCTTTCTTT
CAIRVGYEAEAFF
>TRBV19|TRBJ1-2|-|-
TGTGCCAGTAGTATGGCGCGAGCCCTGTATGGCTACACCTTC
CASSMARALYGYTF
>TRBV30|TRBJ1-5|once|TRBD1
TGTGCCTGGAGTGCGTCACAGGGGCTATGGCCCCAGCATTTT
CAWSASQGLWPQHF
>TRBV11-2|TRBJ1-2|-|-
TGTGCCAGCAGCTTAGATGGGGTACTCCTGGGTGGCTACACCTTC
CASSLDGVLLGGYTF
>TRBV30|TRBJ1-2|-|-
TGTGCCTGGAGTAGGCAGGGACCTGGCTACACCTTC
CAWSRQGPGYTF
>TRBV5-4|TRBJ1-1|-|-
TGTGCCAGCACCCGGTCCGTCGAGTCTATAGAAGCTTTCTTT
CASTRSVESIEAFF
>TRBV4-1|TRBJ2-1|-|TRBD2
TGCGCCAGCAGCCGAGCGTCAATGGCTAGCGGAACATACAATGAGCAGTTCTTC
CASSRASMASGTYNEQFF
>TRBV7-2|TRBJ1-1|-|-
TGTGCCAGCACCATCGGGGCGCTGTACACTGAAGCTTTCTTT
CASTIGALYTEAFF
>TRBV28|TRBJ2-7|once|TRBD1
TGTGCCAGCAGTTTAGGGTACGGGACAGGGGACTACGAGCAGTACTTC
CASSLGYGTGDYEQYF
>TRBV4-2|TRBJ1-2|few|-
TGTGCCAGCAGCCAAGAACTAAAGACAATAACCGCTAACTATGGCTACACCTTC
CASSQELKTITANYGYTF
>TRBV5-1|TRBJ2-5|few|-
TGCGCCAGCAGCATCCAAGAGACCCAGTACTTC
CASSIQETQYF
>TRBV7-2|TRBJ1-6|-|TRBD1
TGTGCCAGCAGCTTAGCAGGGGGCAATTCACCCCTCCACTTT
CASSLAGGNSPLHF
>TRBV6-5|TRBJ1-3|once|-
TGTGCCAGCAGCATGGAAGGGACTGGAAACACCATATATTTT
CASSMEGTGNTIYF
>TRBV28|TRBJ1-1|many|-
TGTGCCGCCAAGGGAGATTTGAACACTGAAGCTTTCTTT
CAAKGDLNTEAFF
>TRBV18|TRBJ1-3|-|-
TGTGCCAGCTCACACGACGACTCTGGAAACACCATATATTTT
CASSHDDSGNTIYF
>TRBV7-2|TRBJ1-4|once|-
TGTGCCAGCACCCCTCTGAGGGAAAAACTGTTTTTT
CASTPLREKLFF